The next 32 T cell receptor beta chains were all read from a single sample in a study of cytomegalovirus exposure and HLA in healthy donors. PCR amplification relied on 60 Vbeta primers (plus 13 Jbeta primers). TCRdb keeps only in-frame clones here, not all; method: immunoSEQ multiplex PCR. Seen here are 90,000 to 140,000 clones, less than 85% observed once, and the top ten hold 7.5% to 9%. Material: PBMCs. Receptor source: a man aged 40-49 years in good health and CMV-seropositive.

V and J are TRBV6-5 and TRBJ2-7; a possible D gene is TRBD2 (6 bases). Germline V gene data show CDR1 as MNHEY and CDR2 as SVGAGI. V dropped 8 bases and J dropped 7 bases, with 18 bases sitting between them. The CDR3 is made up of 13 amino acids. In DNA form, the CDR3 reads TGTGCCAGCGGTCCCACGGGGGATGGGGAGCAGTACTTC. Protein sequence: CASGPTGDGEQYF.

The rearrangement links TRBV6-1 to TRBJ1-1; D may be TRBD1 (5 bases). This CDR3 region has 11 residues. Trimming took off 11 bases at V and 3 bases at J, with 10 bases between the two ends. Per the germline V gene, CDR1 is MNHNS and CDR2 is SASEGT. The CDR3 DNA follows: TGTGCCTGTAAGGGGTACACTGAAGCTTTCTTT. This encodes CACKGYTEAFF.

V gene TRBV11-2 combines with J gene TRBJ1-1; no reliable D call. Germline assignment: CDR1 SGHAT and CDR2 FQNNGV. The CDR3 is made up of 14 amino acids. Deletions cut 3 bases from V and 5 bases from J, with 13 bases between. DNA for the CDR3: TGTGCCAGCAGCTTGCAGTTGCGGCAGACTGAAGCTTTCTTT. Its translation is CASSLQLRQTEAFF.

The genes are TRBV7-3 and TRBJ2-4; 7 bases line up with TRBD1. The V gene's germline CDR1 is SGHTA and CDR2 FQGTGA. This CDR3 comprises 14 residues. The ends lost 5 bases at V and 8 bases at J; junction bases unmatched: 9. The CDR3 here is CASSQTGLNHIQYF. The DNA of the CDR3 is TGTGCCAGCAGCCAGACAGGGTTGAATCACATTCAGTACTTC.

The chain carries TRBV7-2 and TRBJ2-3; 7 positions match TRBD1. Germline assignment: CDR1 SGHTA and CDR2 FQGNSA. The CDR3 runs 13 residues. Unmatched junction bases numbered 7, after V lost 11 bases and J lost 2 bases. The CDR3 here is CAPDRLFTDTQYF. CDR3 DNA sequence: TGTGCCCCGGACAGGTTATTCACAGATACGCAGTATTTT.

CDR3 nucleotides: TGTGCCAGCGAGACAGGGGGAGTAGGTAATTCACCCCTCCACTTT. It yields the protein CASETGGVGNSPLHF. The V and J genes are TRBV25-1 and TRBJ1-6; 9 bases align to TRBD1. The CDR3 runs 15 residues. V was pared by 8 bases and J by 6 bases, with 8 bases of the junction left unmatched. Germline CDR1 and CDR2: MGHDK and SYGVNS.

This clone was seen a few times. V is TRBV14 and J is TRBJ1-2; no reliable D call. The germline V gene encodes CDR1 SGHDN and CDR2 FVKESK. The CDR3 spans 13 residues. The V end was cut by 4 bases, the J end by 0 bases, with 6 bases between. CDR3 residues: CASSPQANYGYTF. The CDR3 DNA reads TGTGCCAGCAGCCCGCAGGCTAACTATGGCTACACCTTC. The full variable domain, rest sourced from reference TRBV14 and TRBJ1-2, is EAGVTQFPSHSVIEKGQTVTLRCDPISGHDNLYWYRRVMGKEIKFLLHFVKESKQDESGMPNNRFLAERTGGTYSTLKVQPAELEDSGVYFCASSPQANYGYTFGSGTRLTVV.

V gene TRBV19 combines with J gene TRBJ2-5, with a weak D call TRBD2 (6 bases). This CDR3 contains 15 residues. Per germline, CDR1 LNHDA and CDR2 SQIVND (reference sequence). Trimming shortened V by 4 bases and J by 4 bases, and 16 bases separated the two germline ends. Here the CDR3 reads CASSRRGISGETQYF. Written as DNA, the CDR3 is TGTGCCAGTAGTAGAAGAGGAATTAGCGGAGAGACCCAGTACTTC.

The chain links TRBV4-2 to TRBJ2-7, with 14 bases aligning to TRBD2. This CDR3 comprises 15 residues. From germline, CDR1 is LGHNA and CDR2 YNFKEQ. With V trimmed by 4 bases and J by 2 bases, 1 base remained unmatched. CDR3 nucleotide sequence: TGTGCCAGCAGCCCGACTAGCGGGGGGGCCTACGAGCAGTACTTC. Translation gives CASSPTSGGAYEQYF.

The gene calls are TRBV14 and TRBJ2-2; maybe TRBD2 (5 bases). CDR1 is SGHDN and CDR2 is FVKESK in the germline V gene. This CDR3 has 16 residues. V was trimmed by 1 base and J by 1 base, leaving 10 bases between them. In nucleotides, the CDR3 is TGTGCCAGCAGCCAAGGTCGGGGTTGGAACACCGGGGAGCTGTTTTTT. Translating gives CASSQGRGWNTGELFF.

V and J are TRBV7-3 and TRBJ2-5; TRBD1 might be the D (6 bases). CDR1 is SGHTA and CDR2 is FQGTGA in the germline V gene. The CDR3 contains 13 residues. Between the trimmed V and J ends, which lost 5 bases and 5 bases, there was a span of 12 bases. CDR3 in amino acids: CASSPVGGETQYF. The CDR3 region has the DNA TGTGCCAGCAGCCCAGTTGGGGGCGAGACCCAGTACTTC. The full variable domain, its missing parts supplied by reference TRBV7-3 and TRBJ2-5, is GAGVSQTPSNKVTEKGKYVELRCDPISGHTALYWYRQSLGQGPEFLIYFQGTGAADDSGLPNDRFFAVRPEGSVSTLKIQRTERGDSAVYLCASSPVGGETQYFGPGTRLLVL.

The chain combines TRBV29-1 with TRBJ2-1; 8 bases align to TRBD2. Germline V gives CDR1 SQVTM, CDR2 ANQGSEA. V trimming: 2 bases; J trimming: 10 bases; junction bases outside the gene matches: 1. There are 11 residues in the CDR3. DNA for the CDR3: TGCAGCGTTGAATCTAGCGGGGAGCAGTTCTTC. Residues: CSVESSGEQFF.

This rearrangement joins TRBV4-3 to TRBJ2-5, with D possibly being TRBD2 (6 bases). Germline-derived CDR1 and CDR2 are LGHNA and YSLEER. Between the trimmed V and J ends, which lost 1 base and 4 bases, there was a span of 13 bases. This CDR3 is 15 amino acids long. CDR3 coding DNA: TGCGCCAGCAGCCAAGGGGGGAGACTAGGAGAGACCCAGTACTTC. As protein: CASSQGGRLGETQYF.

The chain combines TRBV6-1 with TRBJ2-7; TRBD1 agrees at 10 bases. This CDR3 spans 14 amino acids. V shed 5 bases and J 6 bases; nucleotides not matched to a gene: 7. Germline V gene lookup returns CDR1 MNHNS and CDR2 SASEGT. The chain's CDR3 is CASSKMGTGAEQYF. Written as DNA, the CDR3 is TGTGCCAGCAGTAAAATGGGGACAGGGGCCGAGCAGTACTTC.

The chain joins TRBV4-1 to TRBJ2-5; a possible D gene is TRBD2 (5 bases). With the DNA end fitting TRBJ2-7 better, the J assignment may be wrong. Germline V gives CDR1 MGHRA, CDR2 YSYEKL. This CDR3 contains 14 residues. This CDR3 reads CASSQALGNYEQYF. DNA of the CDR3: TGCGCCAGCAGCCAAGCACTAGGGAACTACGAGCAGTACTTC.

The CDR3 nucleotides are TGCGCCAGCAGCCAAGAGGCCGCAGGGTCCTACAATGAGCAGTTCTTC. Protein: CASSQEAAGSYNEQFF. The chain carries TRBV4-3 and TRBJ2-1, with D perhaps matching TRBD1 (5 bases). The germline V gene encodes CDR1 LGHNA and CDR2 YSLEER. This CDR3 is 16 amino acids long. V shed 0 bases and J shed 1 base, with 10 bases lying between them.

This chain uses TRBV5-5 with TRBJ2-2, with D tentatively TRBD2 (5 bases). The germline gives CDR1 SGHKS, CDR2 YYEKEE (reference sequence). The CDR3 totals 16 residues. V lost 1 base, J lost 4 bases, and 14 bases lay in between. DNA of the CDR3: TGTGCCAGCAGCTTGTTGGCTAGCATATCCACCGGGGAGCTGTTTTTT. Protein sequence: CASSLLASISTGELFF.

In this sample, this clone turned up a few times. The chain couples TRBV5-4 to TRBJ2-3; 10 bases agree with TRBD2. The V gene end was trimmed by 4 bases and the J gene end by 2 bases; junction bases not matched to a gene: 7. The CDR3 runs 16 residues. Germline assignment: CDR1 SGHNT and CDR2 YYREEE (reference sequence). CDR3 in DNA: TGTGCCAGCAGCCCGTTAGCGGGGGGCTCCACAGATACGCAGTATTTT. It encodes CASSPLAGGSTDTQYF.

This rearrangement joins TRBV5-5 to TRBJ2-7, with D perhaps matching TRBD1 (6 bases). CDR3 size: 12 residues. The ends were cut back, 0 bases at V and 6 bases at J, with 7 bases in the middle. The V gene's germline CDR1 is SGHKS and CDR2 YYEKEE (reference sequence). The CDR3 region has the DNA TGTGCCAGCAGCTTGGGCAGGGGCGAGCAGTACTTC. Amino acid sequence: CASSLGRGEQYF. Looking up the rest from reference TRBV5-5 and TRBJ2-7 gives the full variable domain: DAGVTQSPTHLIKTRGQQVTLRCSPISGHKSVSWYQQVLGQGPQFIFQYYEKEERGRGNFPDRFSARQFPNYSSELNVNALLLGDSALYLCASSLGRGEQYFGPGTRLTVT.

This CDR3 is CASSVGLVVKTDTQYF. As DNA, the CDR3 is TGTGCCAGCAGCGTAGGGCTAGTTGTGAAGACAGATACGCAGTATTTT. The V call is TRBV9, the J call TRBJ2-3, with unresolved D. The CDR3 consists of 16 residues. Germline V CDR1 and CDR2: SGDLS, YYNGEE. The germline V and J ends were trimmed by 0 bases and 3 bases, with 14 bases remaining between them.

This clone was observed a few times. One end of the junction does not line up with germline, which may come from a read error. This chain joins TRBV6-6 and TRBJ2-1; 7 bases are shared with TRBD2. From germline, CDR1 is MNHNY and CDR2 SVGAGI (reference sequence). The CDR3 covers 13 residues. The CDR3 loop is CAGSLTSLREQFF. CDR3 DNA: TGTGCCGGCAGCCTGACTAGCTTAAGGGAGCAGTTCTTC.

The V and J genes are TRBV29-1 and TRBJ2-1; TRBD2 agrees at 12 bases. CDR1 and CDR2 (germline): SQVTM, ANQGSEA. The CDR3 has 17 residues. The ends lost 1 base at V and 2 bases at J; junction bases unmatched: 6. The CDR3 here is CSVEGLAGAGAYNEQFF. The CDR3 nucleotides are TGCAGCGTTGAAGGACTAGCGGGAGCAGGTGCCTACAATGAGCAGTTCTTC.

This chain links TRBV4-1 with TRBJ1-1; no definite D call. Trimming left V 4 bases short and J 3 bases short, with 12 bases between. The CDR3 runs 14 residues. Germline loops: CDR1 MGHRA, CDR2 YSYEKL. CDR3 DNA: TGCGCCAGCAGCCCCAGACTCCGGGACACTGAAGCTTTCTTT. Translated: CASSPRLRDTEAFF.

The chain recombines TRBV7-6 with TRBJ2-3; D not certain. Trimming shortened V by 5 bases and J by 2 bases, and 17 bases separated the two germline ends. The germline gives CDR1 SGHVS, CDR2 FNYEAQ. This CDR3 is 16 amino acids long. The CDR3 DNA reads TGTGCCAGCAGCAGAAGCCGGTCACCTCTCACAGATACGCAGTATTTT. This encodes CASSRSRSPLTDTQYF.

The CDR3 coding sequence is TGTGCCAGCGGCGGGGGGGCCCTCCAAAACATTCAGTACTTC. It encodes CASGGGALQNIQYF. The V and J genes are TRBV2 and TRBJ2-4; 9 nucleotides line up with TRBD2. The germline V gene encodes CDR1 SNHLY and CDR2 FYNNEI. V gave up 8 bases and J gave up 5 bases; unmatched junction bases: 7. The CDR3 contains 14 residues. Variable domain in full (rest from reference TRBV2 and TRBJ2-4): EPEVTQTPSHQVTQMGQEVILRCVPISNHLYFYWYRQILGQKVEFLVSFYNNEISEKSEIFDDQFSVERPDGSNFTLKIRSTKLEDSAMYFCASGGGALQNIQYFGAGTRLSVL.

The chain couples TRBV14 to TRBJ2-1; TRBD2 is a possible D gene (5 bases). Between the trimmed V and J ends, which lost 5 bases and 3 bases, there was a span of 11 bases. In germline, CDR1 is SGHDN, CDR2 FVKESK. The CDR3 is made up of 14 amino acids. CDR3: CASSSRTFYNEQFF. In nucleotides, the CDR3 is TGTGCCAGCAGCTCGCGGACTTTCTACAATGAGCAGTTCTTC. The full variable domain, with the rest looked up from reference TRBV14 and TRBJ2-1, is EAGVTQFPSHSVIEKGQTVTLRCDPISGHDNLYWYRRVMGKEIKFLLHFVKESKQDESGMPNNRFLAERTGGTYSTLKVQPAELEDSGVYFCASSSRTFYNEQFFGPGTRLTVL.

The rearrangement uses TRBV30 and TRBJ2-7; the D is unclear. V lost 4 bases to trimming and J lost 0 bases, with 7 bases between them. The CDR3 spans 12 residues. CDR1 is GTSNPN, CDR2 SVGIG, per germline (reference sequence). This chain's CDR3 is CAWTHSSYEQYF. The CDR3 DNA reads as TGTGCCTGGACGCACAGCTCCTACGAGCAGTACTTC.

This clone appeared once. This sequence joins TRBV28 and TRBJ1-3, with 7 bases fitting TRBD1. Germline V gene data show CDR1 as MDHEN and CDR2 as SYDVKM. The CDR3 is 19 amino acids. V was pared by 1 base and J by 2 bases, with 14 bases of the junction left unmatched. The CDR3 region is CASSLFSGTALGTGNTIYF. The CDR3 region has the DNA TGTGCCAGCAGTTTATTCTCCGGGACAGCTCTAGGAACTGGAAACACCATATATTTT.

The chain combines TRBV7-3 with TRBJ2-2, with D possibly matching TRBD2 (5 bases). Germline V gene data show CDR1 as SGHTA and CDR2 as FQGTGA. The CDR3 runs to 13 residues. Trimming shortened V by 6 bases and J by 6 bases, and 11 bases separated the two germline ends. The CDR3 bases are TGTGCCAGCAGTAAATCCGGGGCCGGGGAGCTGTTTTTT. This codes for CASSKSGAGELFF.

The V call is TRBV5-1, the J call TRBJ1-1; 7 positions agree with TRBD1. The CDR3 is 15 amino acids. V lost 4 bases and J lost 4; bases outside the gene matches: 10. Per germline, CDR1 SGHRS and CDR2 YFSETQ. The CDR3 is CASSNKQGSSTEAFF. Written as DNA, the CDR3 is TGCGCCAGCAGCAACAAACAGGGGAGTAGCACTGAAGCTTTCTTT.

The V call is TRBV18, the J call TRBJ1-1, with 7 bases fitting TRBD1. This CDR3 spans 15 amino acids. CDR1 KGHSH and CDR2 LQKENI come from the germline V gene. The ends lost 1 base at V and 7 bases at J; junction bases unmatched: 9. The DNA for the CDR3 is TGTGCCAGCTCACCACTCCTGACAGGGATGGGTGAAGCTTTCTTT. It is translated as CASSPLLTGMGEAFF.

In its sample, this clone was seen once. The chain joins TRBV7-2 to TRBJ2-2; maybe TRBD2 (7 bases). The CDR3 has 16 residues. V lost 6 bases, J lost 2 bases, and 16 bases lay in between. Germline CDR1 SGHTA, CDR2 FQGNSA. Here the CDR3 DNA reads TGTGCCAGCAGTCTAGAGGGGGGGGCCAACACCGGGGAGCTGTTTTTT. Amino acid sequence: CASSLEGGANTGELFF.